This is a list of T cell receptor beta chains from one sample in a study of blood T cells in healthy people across ages. TCRdb re-called the 5' RACE reads with MiXCR, one entry per CDR3 protein. The sample consists of approximately 780,000 distinct CDR3 sequences, about a quarter of them appearing once. These same data were also listed under a study on T cells of mothers and their children.

The specimen sequenced was blood. Receptor source: a boy between 10 and 17 years old in good health. Each CDR3 is given with its conserved first and last residue. The D gene is left open where the match is weak. Size tells how often a clone was seen (once, few, many) or the class of an expanded clone, and some rows leave it out.

>TRBD2|TRBJ2-7|few|TRBV6-6
TGTGCCAGCATCCCCCGGGGGGGGAAGACTAACTCCTACGAGCAGTACTTC
CASIPRGGKTNSYEQYF
>TRBD2|TRBJ2-5|.|TRBV11-2
TGTGCCAGCAGCTTCGCGGGGGGAGCGGAGACCCAGTACTTC
CASSFAGGAETQYF
>.|TRBJ2-7|.|TRBV4-1
TGCGCCAGCAGCCAAGACCCGGGGGTGGAATACGAGCAGTACTTC
CASSQDPGVEYEQYF
>.|TRBJ2-5|few|TRBV27
TGTGCCAGCAGTTCGCCGACAGGTCCTGCTCGGGAGACCCAGTACTTC
CASSSPTGPARETQYF
>TRBD2|TRBJ2-3|few|TRBV20-1
TGCAGTGGAAAGTACGGGGGGGCGAAAGATACGCAGTATTTT
CSGKYGGAKDTQYF
>TRBD1|TRBJ2-5|few|TRBV2
TGTGCCAGCAAAGACAGGGACCGGGAGACCCAGTACTTC
CASKDRDRETQYF
>.|TRBJ2-7|.|TRBV11-2
TGTGCCAGCAGCGCCAGGACAGATCAAACCTACGAGCAGTACTTC
CASSARTDQTYEQYF
>.|TRBJ2-7|.|TRBV3-1
TGTGCCAGCAGCCAAGACCCCGCCAGGTCCTACGAGCAGTACTTC
CASSQDPARSYEQYF
>.|TRBJ2-1|few|TRBV7-9
TGTGCCAGCAGCGTCGGGAGAAACAATGAGCAGTTCTTC
CASSVGRNNEQFF
>.|TRBJ2-7|.|TRBV28
TGTGCCAGCAGTTTAGGGCCCGTTACAGGACAGAACTACGAGCAGTACTTC
CASSLGPVTGQNYEQYF
>.|TRBJ1-5|.|TRBV9
TGTGCCAGCAGCGTAGCTGGGGGGGAGCCCCAGCATTTT
CASSVAGGEPQHF
>TRBD1|TRBJ1-1|.|TRBV28
TGTGCCAGCAGTTTAATCCCGGGCAGGGGGCCCACTGAAGCTTTCTTT
CASSLIPGRGPTEAFF
>.|TRBJ2-2|few|TRBV6-5
TGTGCCAGCATTGGGGGGGGCGCAGGGACCGGGGAGCTGTTTTTT
CASIGGGAGTGELFF
>.|TRBJ1-1|few|TRBV7-9
TGTGCCAGCGGGGCAGGGGACAAACGGAACACTGAAGCTTTCTTT
CASGAGDKRNTEAFF
>.|TRBJ2-3|.|TRBV27
TGTGCCAGCAGCCTGAGGGGTCGAAGCACAGATACGCAGTATTTT
CASSLRGRSTDTQYF
>.|TRBJ2-5|.|TRBV5-1
TGCGCCAGCAGCTTGAGCTTGAGGGCGAACCAAGAGACCCAGTACTTC
CASSLSLRANQETQYF
>.|TRBJ2-5|few|TRBV6-1
TGTGCCAGCAGTGCGCAGCCCCAAGAGACCCAGTACTTC
CASSAQPQETQYF